This TCR beta chain was identified in a study of beta chain features in type 1 diabetes listed by TCRdb under 2018. Background for the entire study: No differences in mean age, gender distribution, total cell number or subset yield were found between patients and healthy donors. A total of about 110 million sorted cells were examined across all samples, and the number of cells per subset was strongly correlated with RNA yield. The study compared the TCRB repertoires of sorted circulating CD4+ T cell subsets in recently diagnosed type 1 diabetes patients with those in matched healthy donors. Regulatory and stem cell-like memory subsets were obtained from only 8 patients and roughly 8 healthy donors, while naive and central memory subsets were obtained from all 30 or so donors. What the research found in general, with its limitations: HLA sub-analyses involved small numbers of individuals, so any influence of HLA type on TCRB rearrangement remained unresolved. At VDJ recombination sites, patients with type 1 diabetes made fewer insertions and deleted more nucleotides, a pattern implying thymic rearrangement abnormalities. Naive, central memory and regulatory TCRB repertoires appeared more similar among patients than among healthy donors. Because cDNA was sequenced instead of genomic DNA, activated cells with high expression could be over-represented, although the groups did not differ in activation or CD3 levels. Shorter templates might be favored by PCR, yet because patient and control samples were amplified and corrected together, any such skew would affect both groups equally. A moderate but significant shortening of TCRB CDR3 length was observed in type 1 diabetes patients in all four CD4+ subsets.

Sequences LNHDA (CDR1) and SQIVND (CDR2) are obtained from the germline V gene (reference sequence). There are 14 amino acids in the CDR3, from cysteine to phenylalanine inclusive. Just CDR3 DNA is preserved here, 42 bases in frame from base 1. Trimmed from V: 1 base; trimmed from J: 9 bases; junction bases lacking a gene match: 2. Each donor gave one peripheral blood draw, averaging about 100 mL, which was collected into heparinised tubes. A BD FACSAria II and a panel including CD45RO, CCR7, CD25, CD127, CD95 and CD27 were used to sort naive, central memory, regulatory and stem cell-like memory CD4+ T cells. Every sorted population had a purity above 95%. PBMCs were separated immediately by Lymphoprep density gradient centrifugation and were stained directly, without being cultured. So that batch effects would be minimized, each experiment stained and sorted samples in pairs, pairing one healthy donor with one patient.

This clone has a handful of counts. The antigen it binds to is not known. No base quality values were provided; no much bigger clone lies one nucleotide off. The entire amount of isolated RNA was reverse transcribed using the High Capacity cDNA Reverse Transcription Kit, so the sequenced TCRB transcripts were expressed ones. Naive, central memory and regulatory T cell samples underwent deep immunoSEQ sequencing, averaging about 3.57 million total reads per sample. Sorted cells were lysed in RLT buffer and RNA was extracted with DNase-treated RNeasy Micro or Mini kits, depending on cell number. Each cell subset was processed on its own to prevent cross-contamination, while patient and healthy donor samples were processed together. Using the immunoSEQ multiplex PCR, TCRB sequences were amplified from cDNA into 87-bp fragments spanning the CDR3 region. Amplicons were sequenced on the Illumina HiSeq platform. Per the authors' processing: PCR bias was corrected computationally using synthetic template baselines, and reads within Hamming distance 2 were collapsed, with unmergeable singletons discarded. Reads were aligned against IMGT to assign V, D and J genes, CDR3 length and insertions or deletions at six rearrangement sites. Within each subset, clonotype counts were normalized to sorted cell number, after which true diversity and Gini coefficients were computed with the tcR R package. The overlap coefficient, calculated on TCRB nucleotide sequences, was used to quantify repertoire sharing. Out-of-frame TCRB sequences from naive cells were analyzed to stand in for the pre-selection repertoire. TCRdb stores this immuneACCESS table with in-frame sequences only. Part of the clones is absent; in the studies checked, under half of the shortfall reflects unresolved V genes, and no reason is known for the rest. V, J and clone size were drawn from that table, and D and trimming were deduced from the DNA. The sample records 350,000 to 400,000 clones, around 15% of which are singletons. The ten largest make up approximately 0.019% of the sample.

The V gene is TRBV19 and the J gene is TRBJ2-1; 11 middle bases align to TRBD2. Sequencing was performed on naive CD4+ T cells from blood. What the cell subset or site label conveys for this sample: true naive CD4+ T cells. This sequence originates from a woman between 18 and 29 years old in good health. The nucleotide sequence reads TGTGCCAGTAGTATAGTAGCGGGAGGGGCTGAGCAGTTCTTC. This gives the protein CASSIVAGGAEQFF.